This T cell receptor beta chain was sequenced in a study of T-cell reconstitution after alpha-beta-depleted transplantation in children. Using unique molecular identifiers, the investigators prepared the TCRbeta library. MiXCR was run by TCRdb on the PCR reads, yielding one entry per CDR3 protein. The sample lists approximately 500,000 distinct CDR3 sequences, 10% to 13% occurring once. This clonotype appeared many times. As yet, its antigen is unknown. Study-wide results and limits: Certain patients had high TCRbeta diversity at day 60, and it came from recipient T cells and thymic progenitors that survived.

The sample here was PBMCs, taken before TCRalphabeta/CD19-depleted stem cell transplant. The clonotype originates from a child aged 2 to 15 with inherited bone marrow failure, due to receive a stem cell transplant.

This CDR3 reads CASSLGLAGAQTQYF. The CDR3 DNA reads TGTGCCAGCAGTTTAGGTCTAGCGGGAGCCCAGACCCAGTACTTC. The chain employs TRBV12-3 or TRBV12-4 and TRBJ2-5; 10 nucleotides agree with TRBD2. The CDR3 has 15 amino acids. With 1 base clipped from V and 6 bases from J, the junction kept 5 bases outside the gene matches.